The TCR beta chain described here comes from a study of response to subunit inactivated influenza vaccine. CDR1 is SGHTA, CDR2 FQGNSA, per germline. The V end was cut by 1 base, the J end by 7 bases, with 16 bases between. This CDR3 has 16 residues. Study-wide findings and caveats: The authors suggested that every seasonal influenza vaccination recruits few new T cells.

Each CDR3 protein is one row after TCRdb ran MiXCR on the RT-PCR reads. The profile shows about 520,000 distinct CDR3 sequences, over 25% of them singletons. Concerning this clonotype: As yet, its antigen is unknown.

The V call is TRBV7-2, the J call TRBJ2-2; D is possibly TRBD1 (6 bases). This TCR was recovered from a man in his forties or fifties who received an inactivated influenza vaccine. The sample here was CD4+ T cells sorted from PBMCs, taken about 5 days after vaccination. CDR3: CASSLGVGGAVGELFF. DNA for the CDR3: TGTGCCAGCAGCTTAGGTGTTGGGGGCGCGGTCGGGGAGCTGTTTTTT.